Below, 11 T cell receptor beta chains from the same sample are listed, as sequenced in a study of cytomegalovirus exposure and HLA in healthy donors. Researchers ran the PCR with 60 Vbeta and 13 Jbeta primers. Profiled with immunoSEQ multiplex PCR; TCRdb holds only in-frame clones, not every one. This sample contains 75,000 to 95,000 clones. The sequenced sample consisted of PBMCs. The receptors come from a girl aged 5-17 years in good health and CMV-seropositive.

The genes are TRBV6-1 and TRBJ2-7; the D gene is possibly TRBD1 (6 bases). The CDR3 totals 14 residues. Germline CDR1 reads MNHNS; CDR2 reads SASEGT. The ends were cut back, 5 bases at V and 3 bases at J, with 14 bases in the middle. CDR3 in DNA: TGTGCCAGCAGTTCATGGGGACAAAGCTACGAGCAGTACGTC. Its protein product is CASSSWGQSYEQYV.

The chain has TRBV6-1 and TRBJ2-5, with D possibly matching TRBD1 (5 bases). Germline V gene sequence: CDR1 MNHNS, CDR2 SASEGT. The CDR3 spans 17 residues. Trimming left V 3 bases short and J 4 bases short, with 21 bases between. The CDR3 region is CASSDDPRSQGRETQYF. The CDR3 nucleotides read TGTGCCAGCAGTGACGATCCCAGGTCCCAGGGCAGAGAGACCCAGTACTTC.

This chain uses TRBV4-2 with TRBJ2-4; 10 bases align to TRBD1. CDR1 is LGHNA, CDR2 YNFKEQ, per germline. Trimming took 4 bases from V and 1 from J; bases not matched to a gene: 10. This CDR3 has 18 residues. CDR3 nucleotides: TGTGCCAGCAGCCCGACAGGGGGCTCTTCTCAGGCCAAAAACATTCAGTACTTC. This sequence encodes CASSPTGGSSQAKNIQYF.

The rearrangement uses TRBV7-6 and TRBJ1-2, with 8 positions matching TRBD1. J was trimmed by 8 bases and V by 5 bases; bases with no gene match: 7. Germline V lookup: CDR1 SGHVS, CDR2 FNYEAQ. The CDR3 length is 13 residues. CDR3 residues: CASSLQTGDGYTF. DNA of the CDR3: TGTGCCAGCAGCCTTCAGACAGGGGACGGCTACACCTTC.

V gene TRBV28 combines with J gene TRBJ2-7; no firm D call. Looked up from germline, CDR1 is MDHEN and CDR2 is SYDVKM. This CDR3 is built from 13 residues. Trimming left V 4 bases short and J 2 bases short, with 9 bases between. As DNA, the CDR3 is TGTGCCAGCAGTTCCCTAGTGGCCTACGAGCAGTACGTC. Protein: CASSSLVAYEQYV.

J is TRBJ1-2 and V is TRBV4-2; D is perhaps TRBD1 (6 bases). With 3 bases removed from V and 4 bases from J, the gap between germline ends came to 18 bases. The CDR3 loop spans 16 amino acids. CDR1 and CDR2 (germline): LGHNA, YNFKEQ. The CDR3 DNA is TGTGCCAGCAGCCAGACGTCAGGACAGTCCCTCTATGGCTACACCTTC. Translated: CASSQTSGQSLYGYTF.

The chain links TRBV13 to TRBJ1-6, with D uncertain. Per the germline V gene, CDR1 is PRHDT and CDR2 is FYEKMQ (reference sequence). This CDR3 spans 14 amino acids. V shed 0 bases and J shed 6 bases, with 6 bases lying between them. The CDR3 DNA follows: TGTGCCAGCAGCTTAGGCCCCGGTAATTCACCCCTCCACTTT. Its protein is CASSLGPGNSPLHF.

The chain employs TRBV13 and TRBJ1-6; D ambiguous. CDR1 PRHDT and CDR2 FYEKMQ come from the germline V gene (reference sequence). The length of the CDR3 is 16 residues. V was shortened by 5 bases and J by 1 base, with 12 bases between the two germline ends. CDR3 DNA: TGTGCCAGCAGCCGAGGAGGGAGATCCTATAATTCACCCCTCCACTTT. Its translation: CASSRGGRSYNSPLHF.

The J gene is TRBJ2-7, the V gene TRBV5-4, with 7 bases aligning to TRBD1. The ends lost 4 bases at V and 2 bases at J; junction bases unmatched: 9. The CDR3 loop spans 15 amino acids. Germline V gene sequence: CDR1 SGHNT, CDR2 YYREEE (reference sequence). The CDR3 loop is CASSPGTAQPYEQYV. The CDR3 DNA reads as TGTGCCAGCAGCCCAGGGACAGCCCAACCCTACGAGCAGTACGTC.

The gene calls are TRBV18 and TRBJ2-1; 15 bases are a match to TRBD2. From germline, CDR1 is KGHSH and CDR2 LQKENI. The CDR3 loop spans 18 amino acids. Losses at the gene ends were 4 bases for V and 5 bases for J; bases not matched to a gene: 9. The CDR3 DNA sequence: TGTGCCAGCTCACAAGGGACTAGCGGGGGGACTACCGACAATGAGCAGTTCTTC. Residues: CASSQGTSGGTTDNEQFF.

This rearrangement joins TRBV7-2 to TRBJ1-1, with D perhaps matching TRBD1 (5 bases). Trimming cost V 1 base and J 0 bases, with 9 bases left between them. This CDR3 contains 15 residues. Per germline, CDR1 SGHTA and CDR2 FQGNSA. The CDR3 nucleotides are TGTGCCAGCAGCTTAGGGGGCGCAATGAACACTGAAGCTTTCTTT. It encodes CASSLGGAMNTEAFF.